The source of this T cell receptor (beta chain) is a study of CD8+CD57+ T cells in acquired aplastic anemia. Study at large: Sorted CD4+ plus CD8+ cells gave DNA averaging roughly 3.5 ug.

Patients picked for sequencing had shown CD8+CD57+ cell expansion detected by flow cytometry. This CDR3 is built from 16 residues. CDR1 is KGHDR and CDR2 is SFDVKD in the germline V gene. Using genomic DNA as the template, TCR beta VDJ and CDR3 profiling was carried out. TCRdb called the reads again in MiXCR, with one record for every CDR3 protein. Seen here are 260,000 or so distinct CDR3 sequences, 65% to 90% observed once, and the top ten hold 40% to 55%. The study, taken as a whole, reports: Overlap between patients and controls comprised almost 30 CD8+ CDR3 sequences.

To note about this clonotype: Its matching antigen is unknown.

The receptor was isolated from a human donor with aplastic anemia. The sequenced sample was sorted CD4+, CD8+, or CD8+CD57+ T cells (not recorded which) from PBMCs. This chain joins TRBV24-1 and TRBJ2-5; D perhaps matches TRBD2 (6 bases). The last part of the DNA fits TRBJ2-7 better; the J call may be wrong. CDR3 loop: CATSVFGRDLAYEQYV. The CDR3 DNA follows: TGTGCCACCAGTGTATTTGGGCGGGACCTCGCCTACGAGCAGTACGTC.